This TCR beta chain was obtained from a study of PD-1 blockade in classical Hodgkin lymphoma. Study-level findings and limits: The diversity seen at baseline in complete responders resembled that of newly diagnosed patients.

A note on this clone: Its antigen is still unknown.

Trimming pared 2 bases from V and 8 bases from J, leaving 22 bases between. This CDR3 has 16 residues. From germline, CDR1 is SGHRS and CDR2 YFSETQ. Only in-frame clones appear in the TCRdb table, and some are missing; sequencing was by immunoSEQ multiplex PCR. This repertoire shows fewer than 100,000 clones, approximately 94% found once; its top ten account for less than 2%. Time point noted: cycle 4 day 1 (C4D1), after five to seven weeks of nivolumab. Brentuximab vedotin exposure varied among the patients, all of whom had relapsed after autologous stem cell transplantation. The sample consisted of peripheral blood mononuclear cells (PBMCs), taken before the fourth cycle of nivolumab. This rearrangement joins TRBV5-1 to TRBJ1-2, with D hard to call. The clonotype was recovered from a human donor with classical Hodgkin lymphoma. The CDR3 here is CASSFFSSPREGGYTF. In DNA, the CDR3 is TGCGCCAGCAGCTTCTTCAGCAGCCCCAGAGAGGGAGGCTACACCTTC.